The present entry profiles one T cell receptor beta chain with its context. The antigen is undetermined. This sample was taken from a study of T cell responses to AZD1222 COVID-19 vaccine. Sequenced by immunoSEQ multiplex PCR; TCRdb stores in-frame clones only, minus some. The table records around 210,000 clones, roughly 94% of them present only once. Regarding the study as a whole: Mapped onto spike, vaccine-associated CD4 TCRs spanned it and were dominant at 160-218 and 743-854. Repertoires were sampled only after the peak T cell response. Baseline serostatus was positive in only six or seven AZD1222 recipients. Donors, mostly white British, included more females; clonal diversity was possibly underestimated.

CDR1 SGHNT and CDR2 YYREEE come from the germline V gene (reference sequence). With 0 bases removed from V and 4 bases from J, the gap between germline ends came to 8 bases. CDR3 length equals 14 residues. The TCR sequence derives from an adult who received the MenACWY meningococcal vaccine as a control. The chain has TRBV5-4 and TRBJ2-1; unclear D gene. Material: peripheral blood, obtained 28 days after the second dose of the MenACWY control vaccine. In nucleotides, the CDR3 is TGTGCCAGCAGCTTGGCCGCAGCTTACAATGAGCAGTTCTTC. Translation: CASSLAAAYNEQFF.